A single sample gave rise to the 32 T cell receptor beta chains below, sequenced in a study of T-cell memory formation after mild COVID-19. Each CDR3 protein gets one entry after TCRdb re-called the 5' RACE reads with MiXCR. The table shows around 200,000 distinct CDR3 sequences, with roughly 23% occurring only once. Sequencing was carried out using PBMCs or a T cell subset sorted from them (not recorded which). These receptors came from an adult woman who had mild COVID-19 (a few samples of this study predate the infection). Cell type and time point are not known.

The gene calls are TRBV2 and TRBJ2-7; D unresolved. CDR1 is SNHLY, CDR2 FYNNEI, per germline. V was cut by 2 bases and J by 0 bases, with 8 bases left in between. This CDR3 is 14 amino acids long. CDR3 in amino acids: CASSELRNSYEQYF. The CDR3 region has the DNA TGTGCCAGCAGTGAATTGAGGAACTCCTACGAGCAGTACTTC.

In this sample, this clonotype turned up many times. The rearrangement joins TRBV12-3 or TRBV12-4 to TRBJ1-1; no clear D gene. The CDR3 totals 13 residues. Trimming left V 4 bases short and J 6 bases short, with 12 bases between. The chain's CDR3 is CASSSPGYSEAFF. CDR3 nucleotide sequence: TGTGCCAGCAGTTCCCCAGGTTACTCTGAAGCTTTCTTT.

This sequence joins TRBV30 and TRBJ1-2, with 9 bases lining up with TRBD1. From germline, CDR1 is GTSNPN and CDR2 SVGIG (reference sequence). The CDR3 extends over 15 amino acids. The V gene end was trimmed by 2 bases and the J gene end by 4 bases; junction bases not matched to a gene: 8. The DNA of the CDR3 is TGTGCCTGGAGTAGGACAGGGGAAATAGGCTATGGCTACACCTTC. This encodes CAWSRTGEIGYGYTF.

This chain connects TRBV7-9 to TRBJ2-5; 10 positions match TRBD1. The germline gives CDR1 SEHNR, CDR2 FQNEAQ (reference sequence). There are 16 residues in the CDR3. J gave up 4 bases and V 1 base, and 6 bases lay outside the gene matches. CDR3 residues: CASSLVSDRGAETQYF. Written as DNA, the CDR3 is TGTGCCAGCAGCTTAGTCTCGGACAGGGGGGCAGAGACCCAGTACTTC.

This clonotype came up many times. The chain has TRBV6-5 and TRBJ1-1; tentative D call: TRBD1 (5 bases). The V and J ends lost 1 base and 0 bases respectively, with 9 bases between them. CDR1 is MNHEY, CDR2 SVGAGI, per germline. This CDR3 is built from 15 residues. CDR3 bases: TGTGCCAGCAGTTACTGGGGGGGGATGAACACTGAAGCTTTCTTT. Translated: CASSYWGGMNTEAFF.

The chain links TRBV27 to TRBJ2-1; TRBD1 matches at 9 bases. The J segment lost 2 bases and the V segment lost 6 bases, leaving 5 bases of the junction unmatched. CDR3 size: 15 residues. The germline V gene encodes CDR1 MNHEY and CDR2 SMNVEV (reference sequence). The CDR3, as DNA: TGTGCCAGCAGCTCGACAGGGGGTACCTACAATGAGCAGTTCTTC. It specifies CASSSTGGTYNEQFF.

This clonotype appeared many times. This rearrangement joins TRBV6-5 to TRBJ2-1; 10 bases match TRBD2. The length of the CDR3 is 17 residues. CDR1 and CDR2 (germline): MNHEY, SVGAGI. V lost 0 bases, J lost 7 bases, and 9 bases stayed unmatched. The CDR3 nucleotides read TGTGCCAGCAGTTACTCCGTCAGCGGGGGGGCCGGTAATGAGCAGTTCTTC. Amino acids: CASSYSVSGGAGNEQFF.

This sequence joins TRBV19 and TRBJ2-1; 14 bases map to TRBD2. The germline V gene has CDR1 LNHDA and CDR2 SQIVND (reference sequence). This CDR3 contains 16 residues. J gave up 5 bases and V 3 bases, and 3 bases lay outside the gene matches. Here the CDR3 DNA reads TGTGCCAGTAGTATGCGACTAGCGGGGGGGCACAATGAGCAGTTCTTC. It is translated as CASSMRLAGGHNEQFF.

This clonotype was counted only a few times. V and J are TRBV20-1 and TRBJ1-2; 11 bases align to TRBD1. Germline V CDR1 and CDR2: DFQATT, SNEGSKA (reference sequence). The V gene end was trimmed by 4 bases and the J gene end by 5 bases; junction bases not matched to a gene: 12. This CDR3 comprises 16 residues. CDR3 residues: CSAMGLWDRGTYGYTF. In DNA, the CDR3 is TGCAGTGCTATGGGGTTGTGGGACAGGGGGACTTATGGCTACACCTTC.

The chain couples TRBV4-1 to TRBJ1-1, with D hard to call. Looked up from germline, CDR1 is MGHRA and CDR2 is YSYEKL. V was trimmed by 0 bases and J by 1 base, leaving 6 bases between them. CDR3 length equals 14 residues. CDR3 sequence reads: CASSQDPANTEAFF. For the CDR3, the DNA is TGCGCCAGCAGCCAAGATCCCGCGAACACTGAAGCTTTCTTT.

The chain links TRBV20-1 to TRBJ1-2, with TRBD1 as a possible D gene (5 bases). The germline CDR1 and CDR2 sequences are DFQATT and SNEGSKA (reference sequence). The ends were cut back, 4 bases at V and 12 bases at J, with 9 bases in the middle. The CDR3 is 9 amino acids. The CDR3: CSATGSDTF. As DNA, the CDR3 is TGCAGTGCTACAGGGAGCGACACCTTC.

J is TRBJ2-7 and V is TRBV18, with D unresolved. CDR1 and CDR2 (germline): KGHSH, LQKENI. Trimming shortened V by 3 bases and J by 5 bases, and 11 bases separated the two germline ends. CDR3 length equals 13 residues. In DNA, the CDR3 is TGTGCCAGCTCACCTGTGGGGTTCGACGAGCAGTACTTC. Protein: CASSPVGFDEQYF.

The chain carries TRBV7-9 and TRBJ2-5; tentatively, D is TRBD1 (5 bases). The CDR3 loop spans 16 amino acids. V was pared by 5 bases and J by 2 bases, with 18 bases between. CDR1 SEHNR and CDR2 FQNEAQ come from the germline V gene (reference sequence). CDR3 region: CASSPPQGVEQETQYF. Here the CDR3 DNA reads TGTGCCAGCAGCCCTCCCCAGGGTGTGGAGCAAGAGACCCAGTACTTC.

The chain recombines TRBV6-5 with TRBJ1-2; 12 positions agree with TRBD1. With 7 bases clipped from V and 2 bases from J, the junction kept 8 bases outside the gene matches. CDR3 length equals 16 residues. Germline V gives CDR1 MNHEY, CDR2 SVGAGI. The CDR3 DNA is TGTGCCAGCAAAACCGGGACAGGGGGCTGGAACTATGGCTACACCTTC. Its translation is CASKTGTGGWNYGYTF.

The chain links TRBV4-1 to TRBJ2-5, with D perhaps TRBD2 (6 bases). Between the trimmed V and J ends, which lost 5 bases and 5 bases, there was a span of 18 bases. The CDR3 is 15 amino acids. Germline-derived CDR1 and CDR2 are MGHRA and YSYEKL. The CDR3 sequence: CASSKVGRGLETQYF. CDR3 bases: TGCGCCAGCAGCAAAGTGGGTCGGGGGTTGGAGACCCAGTACTTC.

The table lists this clonotype with a few counts. The rearrangement joins TRBV20-1 to TRBJ2-2; weak D call: TRBD2 (6 bases). Germline V gene data show CDR1 as DFQATT and CDR2 as SNEGSKA (reference sequence). This CDR3 contains 14 residues. The V and J ends lost 6 bases and 2 bases respectively, with 13 bases between them. This chain's CDR3 is CSALDGSNTGELFF. The CDR3 region has the DNA TGCAGTGCATTGGACGGGAGCAACACCGGGGAGCTGTTTTTT.

The chain has TRBV13 and TRBJ2-2; no clear D. Trimming cost V 1 base and J 2 bases, with 8 bases left between them. The germline gives CDR1 PRHDT, CDR2 FYEKMQ (reference sequence). CDR3 length: 15 residues. The CDR3 spells CASSLAGYNTGELFF. Here the CDR3 DNA reads TGTGCCAGCAGCTTAGCTGGGTATAACACCGGGGAGCTGTTTTTT.

This clonotype appeared once. J is TRBJ1-1 and V is TRBV9, with D uncertain. This CDR3 region has 15 residues. CDR1 is SGDLS and CDR2 is YYNGEE in the germline V gene. V lost 0 bases to trimming and J lost 1 base, with 10 bases between them. CDR3 region: CASSVGGAENTEAFF. DNA of the CDR3: TGTGCCAGCAGCGTAGGAGGAGCGGAGAACACTGAAGCTTTCTTT.

On this clonotype itself: Germline and junction disagree at one end, which may indicate a read error. V usage is TRBV7-2 and J usage is TRBJ2-2; 16 bases map to TRBD2. The CDR3 spans 20 residues. In germline, CDR1 is SGHTA, CDR2 FQGNSA. The chain's CDR3 is CASSSSWGLAGGPYTGGLFF. The CDR3 DNA reads TGTGCCAGCAGCTCCTCCTGGGGACTAGCGGGAGGGCCATATACCGGGGGGCTGTTTTTT.

The chain recombines TRBV7-8 with TRBJ1-1; TRBD1 aligns across 8 bases. Germline trimming cut 4 bases from V and 0 bases from J; bases unmatched to any gene: 4. Germline-derived CDR1 and CDR2 are SGHVS and FQNEAQ. The CDR3 spans 15 residues. CDR3 sequence: CASSSWTGMNTEAFF. The CDR3 DNA sequence: TGTGCCAGCAGCTCATGGACAGGGATGAACACTGAAGCTTTCTTT.

The J gene is TRBJ1-4, the V gene TRBV6-5; D uncertain. CDR3 length: 14 residues. Trimming cost V 2 bases and J 7 bases, with 11 bases left between them. Germline V gene data show CDR1 as MNHEY and CDR2 as SVGAGI. The CDR3: CASSYTSSAEKLFF. CDR3 nucleotides: TGTGCCAGCAGTTACACATCCAGCGCTGAAAAACTGTTTTTT.

This sequence joins TRBV7-9 and TRBJ1-2; D not resolved. Trimming left V 4 bases short and J 2 bases short, with 11 bases between. CDR3 length equals 14 residues. Germline V gene data show CDR1 as SEHNR and CDR2 as FQNEAQ (reference sequence). The CDR3 loop is CASSSPEVNYGYTF. CDR3 DNA sequence: TGTGCCAGCAGCTCACCTGAAGTGAACTATGGCTACACCTTC. Combining the CDR3 with reference TRBV7-9 and TRBJ1-2 gives the whole variable domain DTGVSQNPRHKITKRGQNVTFRCDPISEHNRLYWYRQTLGQGPEFLTYFQNEAQLEKSRLLSDRFSAERPKGSFSTLEIQRTEQGDSAMYLCASSSPEVNYGYTFGSGTRLTVV.

V and J are TRBV12-3 or TRBV12-4 and TRBJ1-1; 7 nucleotides align to TRBD1. V trimming: 3 bases; J trimming: 3 bases; junction bases outside the gene matches: 4. This CDR3 is 14 amino acids long. CDR3 region: CASSLRDRYTEAFF. The CDR3 coding sequence is TGTGCCAGCAGTTTGAGGGACAGATACACTGAAGCTTTCTTT.

The rearrangement uses TRBV24-1 and TRBJ1-5, with 8 bases fitting TRBD1. In germline, CDR1 is KGHDR, CDR2 SFDVKD. The CDR3 consists of 17 residues. V lost 3 bases to trimming and J lost 0 bases; unmatched junction nucleotides: 6. The CDR3 region has the DNA TGTGCCACCAGTGATCCCAAACAGGGGGATAGCAATCAGCCCCAGCATTTT. Encoded protein: CATSDPKQGDSNQPQHF.

The rearrangement joins TRBV15 to TRBJ2-7; D uncertain. CDR3 length equals 15 residues. Germline V gives CDR1 LNHNV, CDR2 YYDKDF (reference sequence). Deletions cut 4 bases from V and 4 bases from J, with 17 bases between. The CDR3 loop is CATSNLQVPRYEQYF. CDR3 DNA sequence: TGTGCCACCAGCAATTTGCAGGTTCCTCGATACGAGCAGTACTTC.

This sequence joins TRBV5-6 and TRBJ2-3; D gene ambiguous. The V and J ends lost 5 bases and 2 bases respectively, with 15 bases between them. This CDR3 is 15 amino acids long. CDR1 is SGHDT and CDR2 is YYEEEE in the germline V gene. This chain's CDR3 is CASRWASISTDTQYF. In DNA, the CDR3 is TGTGCCAGCAGATGGGCTTCGATATCCACAGATACGCAGTATTTT.

This clonotype was counted a few times. V usage is TRBV7-9 and J usage is TRBJ1-1; the D is unclear. V lost 5 bases and J 4 bases, leaving 14 bases between the germline ends. Per the germline V gene, CDR1 is SEHNR and CDR2 is FQNEAQ (reference sequence). The CDR3 consists of 14 residues. In nucleotides, the CDR3 is TGTGCCAGCAGCCATACCCATCGGAGCACTGAAGCTTTCTTT. It yields the protein CASSHTHRSTEAFF.

This clonotype was observed at least ten times. The rearrangement joins TRBV27 to TRBJ1-3; no clear D gene. This CDR3 has 14 residues. Germline lookup yields CDR1 MNHEY and CDR2 SMNVEV (reference sequence). The ends were cut back, 7 bases at V and 0 bases at J, with 10 bases in the middle. The CDR3 sequence: CASTGTDSGNTIYF. CDR3 coding DNA: TGTGCCAGCACGGGAACAGACTCTGGAAACACCATATATTTT.

The chain recombines TRBV7-9 with TRBJ2-5; the D gene is possibly TRBD2 (5 bases). The germline CDR1 and CDR2 sequences are SEHNR and FQNEAQ (reference sequence). V lost 6 bases and J lost 3, with 14 bases in between. The CDR3 is made up of 14 amino acids. This chain's CDR3 is CASSFMAGEETQYF. In DNA form, the CDR3 reads TGTGCCAGCAGTTTTATGGCCGGGGAAGAGACCCAGTACTTC.

This rearrangement joins TRBV27 to TRBJ1-5; D not resolved. Per the germline V gene, CDR1 is MNHEY and CDR2 is SMNVEV (reference sequence). V was clipped by 5 bases and J by 3 bases, with 11 bases between them. CDR3 length equals 14 residues. CDR3 DNA: TGTGCCAGCAGTCCACAGACCTCCAATCAGCCCCAGCATTTT. Its translation: CASSPQTSNQPQHF.

This chain links TRBV7-2 with TRBJ1-1; D may be TRBD1 (5 bases). Germline CDR1 is SGHTA and CDR2 is FQGNSA. The CDR3 totals 14 residues. Deletions cut 7 bases from V and 0 bases from J, with 12 bases between. CDR3 loop: CASIEGRLNTEAFF. CDR3 bases: TGTGCCAGCATAGAGGGGCGGTTGAACACTGAAGCTTTCTTT.

This clonotype was detected a few times. This chain links TRBV9 with TRBJ2-3; D may correspond to TRBD1 or TRBD2 (5 bases each). In germline, CDR1 is SGDLS, CDR2 YYNGEE. V was pared by 0 bases and J by 8 bases, with 13 bases between. There are 14 residues in the CDR3. The CDR3 nucleotides are TGTGCCAGCAGCGTAGCGGCAGCGAGGGGTACGCAGTATTTT. Its translation is CASSVAAARGTQYF.